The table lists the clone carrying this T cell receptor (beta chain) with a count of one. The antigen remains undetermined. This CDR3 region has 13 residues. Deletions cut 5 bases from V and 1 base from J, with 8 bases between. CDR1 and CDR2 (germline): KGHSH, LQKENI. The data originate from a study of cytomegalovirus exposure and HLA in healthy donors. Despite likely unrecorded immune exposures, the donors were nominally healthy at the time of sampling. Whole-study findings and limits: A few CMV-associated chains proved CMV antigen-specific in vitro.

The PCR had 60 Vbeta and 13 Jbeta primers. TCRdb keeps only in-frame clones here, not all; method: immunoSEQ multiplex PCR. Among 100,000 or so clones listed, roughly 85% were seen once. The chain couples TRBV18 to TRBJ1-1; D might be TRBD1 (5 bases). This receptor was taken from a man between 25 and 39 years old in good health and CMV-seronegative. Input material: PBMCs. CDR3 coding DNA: TGTGCCAGCTCAACGACAGAGAACACTGAAGCTTTCTTT. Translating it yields CASSTTENTEAFF.